This T cell receptor beta chain was sequenced in a study of technical replicates of blood from several donors. The repertoire was sequenced with immunoSEQ multiplex PCR; TCRdb's copy has only in-frame clones and lacks some. This sample yields some 85,000 clones, of which just over 95% are seen a single time; about 0.31% belongs to the top ten. Trimming pared 4 bases from V and 1 base from J, leaving 14 bases between. The V gene's germline CDR1 is SQVTM and CDR2 ANQGSEA. The CDR3 spans 15 residues. This chain connects TRBV29-1 to TRBJ1-3, with a tentative D call TRBD1 (6 bases). The origin of this receptor is a human donor in good health. The sample taken for sequencing was T cells isolated from PBMCs. Written as DNA, the CDR3 is TGCAGCGTTGCTGGGGGGGCGATTTCTGGAAACACCATATATTTT. Translated, it gives CSVAGGAISGNTIYF. The complete variable domain, with remaining parts taken from reference TRBV29-1 and TRBJ1-3, reads SAVISQKPSRDICQRGTSLTIQCQVDSQVTMMFWYRQQPGQSLTLIATANQGSEATYESGFVIDKFPISRPNLTFSTLTVSNMSPEDSSIYLCSVAGGAISGNTIYFGEGSWLTVV.